This T cell receptor beta chain is drawn from a study of cytotoxic CD8 clonotypes in ibrutinib-treated CLL. Profiled with immunoSEQ multiplex PCR; TCRdb holds only in-frame clones, not every one. The sample consists of around 16,000 clones, about 65% of them appearing once. V was cut by 0 bases and J by 4 bases, with 13 bases left in between. CDR3 size: 16 residues. Looked up from germline, CDR1 is LGHNA and CDR2 is YSLEER. This clone was observed once. This clonotype was obtained from a human donor with chronic lymphocytic leukemia. This specimen consisted of PBMCs, obtained before ibrutinib treatment. This chain connects TRBV4-3 to TRBJ1-3; D not resolved. The CDR3 here is CASSQDPATAGNTIYF. CDR3 nucleotides: TGCGCCAGCAGCCAAGATCCCGCAACAGCCGGAAACACCATATATTTT.